The rows below give T cell receptor beta chains drawn from one sample of a study of shared clonotypes between healthy human individuals. The data were produced by immunoSEQ multiplex PCR, yet TCRdb's version contains in-frame clones alone and is incomplete. The data show some 1.5 million clones, roughly 97% seen once. The sequencing input was naive CD4+ T cells sorted from blood. These receptors all come from a man in his thirties or forties in good health. CDR3s include the opening cysteine and the closing phenylalanine or tryptophan. D genes are given only for firm matches. The size field is filled for only some rows; it gives once, few, many or a size class.

TGCGCCAGCAGCTTGGAACTAGCGGGAGGGTTCACAGATACGCAGTATTTT CASSLELAGGFTDTQYF 17 TRBV5-1 NA TRBJ2-3 TRBD2
TGTGCCAGCAGCAAAAACAGGGATTACCAAGAGACCCAGTACTTC CASSKNRDYQETQYF 15 TRBV27 NA TRBJ2-5 NA
TGTGCCAGCAGCTTCGACAGGCGGGAGACCCAGTACTTC CASSFDRRETQYF 13 TRBV5-8 NA TRBJ2-5 NA
TGTGCCAGCAGTCCGGTCGTAGGGTACTACAATGAGCAGTTCTTC CASSPVVGYYNEQFF 15 TRBV6-5 NA TRBJ2-1 NA
TGCGCCAGCAGTGGGAACCAAGAGACCCAGTACTTC CASSGNQETQYF 12 TRBV10-2 NA TRBJ2-5 NA
TGTGCCAGCAGCCAACAACCCCGCGGGAGCTCCTACGAGCAGTACTTC CASSQQPRGSSYEQYF 16 TRBV7-6 NA TRBJ2-7 TRBD2
TGTGCCAGCACGTTCCAGGGAAGCCAGCCCCAGCATTTT CASTFQGSQPQHF 13 TRBV2 NA TRBJ1-5 NA
TGCGCCACCTCATTCCGTGGACAGGGGTACAATGAGCAGTTCTTC CATSFRGQGYNEQFF 15 TRBV5-1 NA TRBJ2-1 TRBD1
TGCGCCAGCAGCCGGAGACACGGATCTAGCACAGATACGCAGTATTTT CASSRRHGSSTDTQYF 16 TRBV5-1 NA TRBJ2-3 NA
TGTGCCAGCAGCGGCCTACAGGGGGCGGTCCACGAGCAGTACTTC CASSGLQGAVHEQYF 15 TRBV11-2 NA TRBJ2-7 TRBD1
TGTGCCAGCAGTATGGAAAACAATGAGCAGTTCTTC CASSMENNEQFF 12 TRBV7-9 NA TRBJ2-1 NA
TGTGCCAGCAGCTTAGATCGGGACAGTCCTTTTGGGGCCAACGTCCTGACTTTC CASSLDRDSPFGANVLTF 18 TRBV7-6 NA TRBJ2-6 TRBD1
TGTGCCACCAGCAGAGATCTCGGGGCGGCCACCGGGGAGCTGTTTTTT CATSRDLGAATGELFF 16 TRBV15 NA TRBJ2-2 NA
TGCGCCAGCAGCCCCGACAGCCGACAAGAGACCCAGTACTTC CASSPDSRQETQYF 14 TRBV5-1 NA TRBJ2-5 NA
TGCGCCAGCAGTCGTCCTAGGGATTCCGGGGAGCTGTTTTTT CASSRPRDSGELFF 14 TRBV5-1 once TRBJ2-2 NA
TGTGCCTGGAGTGTAGGGTCCAGCGGTGGCTACACCTTC CAWSVGSSGGYTF 13 TRBV30 NA TRBJ1-2 NA
TGTGCCAGCAGTTCTGGGACTAGCGGGAGTACACCGCAGTACTTC CASSSGTSGSTPQYF 15 TRBV6-5 NA TRBJ2-7 TRBD2
TGTGCCAGCAGCTCCGGGACAGGGGAGACCCAGTACTTC CASSSGTGETQYF 13 TRBV2 once TRBJ2-5 TRBD1
TGCAGCGCCGCGGTTGAGACTGAAGCTTTCTTT CSAAVETEAFF 11 TRBV29-1 NA TRBJ1-1 NA
TGTGCCAGCTCACGGGCCGGACAGGGGGTAGGAGATACGCAGTATTTT CASSRAGQGVGDTQYF 16 TRBV18 NA TRBJ2-3 TRBD1
TGCGCCAGCAGCCAAGGAGCCACTAGGGAGACCCAGTACTTC CASSQGATRETQYF 14 TRBV4-1 NA TRBJ2-5 NA
TGCGCCAGCAGCTACCGGGGCAGCTACGAGCAGTACTTC CASSYRGSYEQYF 13 TRBV4-1 NA TRBJ2-7 NA
TGTGCCAGCAGTTTCGGGTCTGAAGCTTTCTTT CASSFGSEAFF 11 TRBV27 NA TRBJ1-1 NA
TGCGCCAGCAACGGACCTCCGAACACCGGGGAGCTGTTTTTT CASNGPPNTGELFF 14 TRBV10-2 NA TRBJ2-2 NA
TGCGCCAGCAGCCCCGTGGTAGGGACAGATGAAAAACTGTTTTTT CASSPVVGTDEKLFF 15 TRBV5-1 NA TRBJ1-4 TRBD1
TGTGCCAGTTGGACGAGCGATAATGAAAAACTGTTTTTT CASWTSDNEKLFF 13 TRBV2 NA TRBJ1-4 NA
TGCGCCAGCAGCTTGGGACAAACGAACACTGAAGCTTTCTTT CASSLGQTNTEAFF 14 TRBV5-1 NA TRBJ1-1 NA